This passage covers 3 T cell receptor beta chains from one sample sequenced in a study of regulatory T cells in long-lasting Graves disease (dated by TCRdb to the early 2020s). The sample's time point, from its label and the paper: persistent/refractory GD, antithyroid drugs over 5 years with positive TRAb. For both TCR sequencing and RNA sequencing, RNA was extracted from PBMCs using TRIzol. The library was obtained by multiplex PCR. TCRdb lists the instrument as Illumina HiSeq 4000. TCR beta libraries were built with iRepertoire HTBI primers and Arm-PCR amplification of CDR3 regions. In TCRdb, the public reads were trimmed at Q25 with fastp and aligned with MiXCR, with productive beta chains retained. Each CDR3 protein appears once, grouped with its most common genes and DNA. The sample yields almost 350,000 distinct CDR3 sequences; around 20% were counted once. Roughly 29% of the sample comes from the top ten.

Specimen: peripheral blood mononuclear cells (PBMCs), collected when the disease was refractory, from a patient treated with antithyroid drugs. These TCRs come from a female donor with Graves disease.

This clonotype was counted only a few times. The V gene is TRBV12-3 or TRBV12-4, the J gene TRBJ1-4; TRBD1 agrees at 8 bases. The CDR3 runs to 15 residues. Losses at the gene ends were 3 bases for V and 4 bases for J; bases not matched to a gene: 4. For the CDR3, the DNA is TGTGCCAGCAGTTTGAGCAGGGGGCGTAATGAAAAACTGTTTTTT. Translating it yields CASSLSRGRNEKLFF.

This clonotype was seen more than once but under ten times. The V gene is TRBV7-9, the J gene TRBJ2-5; 8 bases agree with TRBD1. The CDR3 runs 14 residues. Germline V gene data show CDR1 as SEHNR and CDR2 as FQNEAQ (reference sequence). V was clipped by 4 bases and J by 5 bases; unmatched bases: 6. Here the CDR3 reads CASSYQGASETQYF. CDR3 in DNA: TGTGCCAGCAGCTACCAGGGGGCGTCGGAGACCCAGTACTTC.

The CDR3 nucleotides are TGTGCCTGGAGTGCCGGGATCTCTGGAAACACCATATATTTT. Translated: CAWSAGISGNTIYF. The rearrangement links TRBV30 to TRBJ1-3; no reliable D call. This CDR3 is built from 14 residues. CDR1 and CDR2 (germline): GTSNPN, SVGIG (reference sequence). The V end was cut by 1 base, the J end by 0 bases, with 7 bases between.